This T cell receptor (beta chain) was identified during a study of cytomegalovirus exposure and HLA in healthy donors. V shed 0 bases, J shed 1 base, and the junction held 0 bases outside the gene matches. The CDR3 consists of 15 residues. The germline V gene has CDR1 SGHRS and CDR2 YFSETQ. Whole-study findings and limits: The study labeled around 160 TCR beta chains cytomegalovirus-associated. Later genetic work tied a missense DCLRE1C variant to beta-chain V and J trimming. When analyzed later, the rates of TCR association showed variation by HLA locus, with DRB1 the most and HLA-C the fewest.

Of note for this clone: Its antigen is unknown.

With 60 Vbeta and 13 Jbeta primers, the PCR was carried out. The assay was immunoSEQ multiplex PCR, and TCRdb's table has in-frame clones only and misses some. This repertoire shows about 230,000 clones, 75% to 90% found once; its top ten account for less than 1.2%. The chain employs TRBV5-1 and TRBJ1-1; 10 nucleotides align to TRBD1. The sample taken for sequencing was PBMCs. This clonotype was sampled from a woman in her late teens or twenties in good health and CMV-seronegative. CDR3 amino acids: CASSLGDRGNTEAFF. The DNA for the CDR3 is TGCGCCAGCAGCTTGGGGGACAGGGGGAACACTGAAGCTTTCTTT.